This T cell receptor (beta chain) was identified during a study of cytomegalovirus exposure and HLA in healthy donors. Study-level results: Based on reports, TCR beta sequences accurately predicted HLA-A and HLA-B alleles for most subjects. A later analysis linked a missense DCLRE1C variant to TCR beta V- and J-gene trimming.

Remarks on this clone: Its antigen is not identified.

The CDR3 totals 14 residues. The V gene's germline CDR1 is SGHRS and CDR2 YFSETQ. V lost 5 bases to trimming and J lost 8 bases, with 16 bases between them. The primer mix had 60 Vbeta and 13 Jbeta primers. Authors' methods: A later analysis counted about 80 million unique TCR beta chains, 9.5 million to 13 million shared. Profiled with immunoSEQ multiplex PCR; TCRdb holds only in-frame clones, not every one. From that table come the V and J calls and clone size; the DNA was used to work out D and trimming. The data contain around 160,000 clones, approximately 80% of them singletons. The sample was PBMCs. The V call is TRBV5-1, the J call TRBJ1-4; the D gene is possibly TRBD1 (5 bases). The TCR originated in a woman in her late teens or twenties in good health and CMV-seronegative. The CDR3 nucleotides read TGCGCCAGCAGTTTTGGGTCAGGGCTAGAAAAACTGTTTTTT. This translates into CASSFGSGLEKLFF.